This TCR beta chain comes out of a study of control samples from healthy donors and cancer patients. This CDR3 contains 12 residues. V lost 4 bases to trimming and J lost 11 bases, with 14 bases between them. Assay: immunoSEQ multiplex PCR; the TCRdb copy retains only in-frame clones and omits some. The table has 90,000 to 150,000 clones, more than 70% seen once. This clone appeared a single time. The sequence was obtained from a man aged 35 to 55 in good health. Sequenced input: blood. The genes are TRBV12-3 or TRBV12-4 and TRBJ1-1, with D uncertain. The CDR3: CASSSGFLRAFF. The CDR3 nucleotides read TGTGCCAGCAGTTCCGGATTCCTACGTGCTTTCTTT.